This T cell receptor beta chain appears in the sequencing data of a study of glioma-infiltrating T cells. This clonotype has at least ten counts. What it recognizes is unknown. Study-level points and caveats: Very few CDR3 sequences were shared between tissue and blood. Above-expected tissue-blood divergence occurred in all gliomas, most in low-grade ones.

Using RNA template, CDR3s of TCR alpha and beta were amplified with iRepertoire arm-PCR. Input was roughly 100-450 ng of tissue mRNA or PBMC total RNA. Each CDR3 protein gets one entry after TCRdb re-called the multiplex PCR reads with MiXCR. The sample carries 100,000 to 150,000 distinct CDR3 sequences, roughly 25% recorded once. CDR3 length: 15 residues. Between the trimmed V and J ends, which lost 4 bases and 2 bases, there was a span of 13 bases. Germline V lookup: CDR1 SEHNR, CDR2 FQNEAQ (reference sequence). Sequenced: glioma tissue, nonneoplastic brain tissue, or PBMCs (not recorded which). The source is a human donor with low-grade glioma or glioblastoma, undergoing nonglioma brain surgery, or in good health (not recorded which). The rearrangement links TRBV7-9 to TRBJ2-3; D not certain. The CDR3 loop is CASSSRLGLTDTQYF. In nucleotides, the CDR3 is TGTGCCAGCAGCTCGAGACTCGGTCTCACAGATACGCAGTATTTT. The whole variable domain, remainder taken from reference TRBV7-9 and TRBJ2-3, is DTGVSQNPRHKITKRGQNVTFRCDPISEHNRLYWYRQTLGQGPEFLTYFQNEAQLEKSRLLSDRFSAERPKGSFSTLEIQRTEQGDSAMYLCASSSRLGLTDTQYFGPGTRLTVL.